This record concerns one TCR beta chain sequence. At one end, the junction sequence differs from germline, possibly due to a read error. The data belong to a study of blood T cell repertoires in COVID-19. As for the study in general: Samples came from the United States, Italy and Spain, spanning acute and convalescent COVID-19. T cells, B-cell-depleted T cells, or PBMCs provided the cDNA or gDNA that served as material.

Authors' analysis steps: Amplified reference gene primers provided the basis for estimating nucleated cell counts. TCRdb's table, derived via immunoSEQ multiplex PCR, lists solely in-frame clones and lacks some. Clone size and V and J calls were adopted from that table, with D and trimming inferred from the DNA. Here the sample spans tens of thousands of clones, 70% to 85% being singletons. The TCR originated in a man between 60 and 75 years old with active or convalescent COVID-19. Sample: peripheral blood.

The DNA for the CDR3 is TGTGCCAGCTGTTACGGGGGGGGCCCCGGGTCCCCGTACAATCAGCCCCAGCATTTT. Translated, it gives CASCYGGGPGSPYNQPQHF. V usage is TRBV6-2 or TRBV6-3 and J usage is TRBJ1-5; D is perhaps TRBD1 (6 bases). CDR1 is MNHEY and CDR2 is SVGEGT in the germline V gene. This CDR3 spans 19 amino acids.